This TCR beta chain was sequenced for a study of CD8+ T cells in alopecia areata. Treatment: oral pan-JAK inhibitor, 5-10 mg twice daily. Extracted RNA was reverse transcribed, and the resulting cDNA served as sequencing template. The table came from immunoSEQ multiplex PCR; TCRdb's copy has only in-frame clones and leaves some out. The repertoire consists of around 200,000 clones, with under 60% occurring once and the leading ten covering over 10%. Trimming left V 6 bases short and J 10 bases short, with 19 bases between. The CDR3 spans 14 residues. Germline CDR1 reads SEHNR; CDR2 reads FQNEAQ (reference sequence).

This sequence originates from a human donor with alopecia areata. The material was CD8+ T cells sorted from blood, obtained at week 24, from a patient treated with tofacitinib. The V gene is TRBV7-9, the J gene TRBJ2-1, with D maybe TRBD1 (6 bases). The CDR3 DNA is TGTGCCAGCAGGGGCCGGGACACCAATACCGAGCAGTTCTTC. It is translated as CASRGRDTNTEQFF.